This entry is about one TCR beta chain. This sample was included in a study of CD8 T cells in Susac syndrome. An amount of RNA that ranged from roughly 0.45 to 1 ug was reverse transcribed with random hexamers. An immunoSEQ multiplex PCR amplified TCR beta CDR3 over 54 Vbeta and 13 Jbeta. TCRdb re-derived calls from the immunoSEQ multiplex PCR reads in MiXCR, one entry per CDR3 protein. This sample has roughly 120,000 distinct CDR3 sequences, with 85% to 95% found just once. The CDR3 loop spans 14 amino acids. V gave up 5 bases and J gave up 3 bases, with 11 bases separating them. Per germline, CDR1 MNHEY and CDR2 SVGAGI.

The sample was CD4+ T cells from PBMCs. The TCR originated in a human donor with multiple sclerosis. The chain has TRBV6-5 and TRBJ1-3, with D unclear. This CDR3 is CASSPSGGGNTIYF. Here the CDR3 DNA reads TGTGCCAGCAGTCCCTCGGGCGGTGGAAACACCATATATTTT.